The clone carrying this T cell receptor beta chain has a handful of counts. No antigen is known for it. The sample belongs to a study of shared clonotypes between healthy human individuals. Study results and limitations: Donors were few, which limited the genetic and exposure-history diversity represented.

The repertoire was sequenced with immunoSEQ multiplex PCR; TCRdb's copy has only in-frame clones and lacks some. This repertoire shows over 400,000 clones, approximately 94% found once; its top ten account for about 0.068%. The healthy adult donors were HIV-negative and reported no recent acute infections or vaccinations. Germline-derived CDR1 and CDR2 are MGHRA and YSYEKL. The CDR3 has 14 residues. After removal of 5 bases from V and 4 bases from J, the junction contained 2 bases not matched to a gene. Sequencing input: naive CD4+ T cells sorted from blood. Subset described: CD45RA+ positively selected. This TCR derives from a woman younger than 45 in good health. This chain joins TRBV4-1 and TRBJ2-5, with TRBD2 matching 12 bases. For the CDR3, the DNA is TGCGCCAGCAGCGGACTAGCGGGGCGAGAGACCCAGTACTTC. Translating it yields CASSGLAGRETQYF.